These 9 T cell receptor beta chains were sequenced from one sample in a study of OX40 agonist ivuxolimab in advanced cancers. TCRdb's copy holds only in-frame clones and misses some; the assay was immunoSEQ multiplex PCR. The data show approximately 63,000 clones, 80% to 90% seen once. The sequenced sample was CD4+ or CD8+ T cells sorted from blood, obtained in a trial of the OX40 agonist ivuxolimab. All receptors derive from an adult with an advanced solid tumor such as melanoma, head and neck, liver or kidney cancer.

The rearrangement joins TRBV4-2 to TRBJ2-3; D is unresolved. Trimming pared 3 bases from V and 4 bases from J, leaving 14 bases between. This CDR3 is 15 amino acids long. From germline, CDR1 is LGHNA and CDR2 YNFKEQ. The CDR3 coding sequence is TGTGCCAGCAGCCAGGGTGGTAGTGTATCAGATACGCAGTATTTT. Its translation: CASSQGGSVSDTQYF.

V gene TRBV19 combines with J gene TRBJ2-7, with D possibly TRBD2 on 5 matching bases. The CDR3 spans 14 residues. CDR1 is LNHDA, CDR2 SQIVND, per germline (reference sequence). Trimming took off 3 bases at V and 0 bases at J, with 9 bases between the two ends. The CDR3 region is CASSMAGNSYEQYF. CDR3 nucleotides: TGTGCCAGTAGTATGGCGGGCAACTCCTACGAGCAGTACTTC.

This chain joins TRBV27 and TRBJ1-1; D remains ambiguous. The CDR3 extends over 13 amino acids. Trimming shortened V by 3 bases and J by 1 base, and 6 bases separated the two germline ends. The germline CDR1 and CDR2 sequences are MNHEY and SMNVEV (reference sequence). The CDR3 spells CASSFGSNTEAFF. The CDR3, as DNA: TGTGCCAGCAGTTTTGGGTCGAACACTGAAGCTTTCTTT.

The chain recombines TRBV4-3 with TRBJ2-1; D unresolved. This CDR3 is built from 17 residues. Germline V gene data show CDR1 as LGHNA and CDR2 as YSLEER. V shed 0 bases and J shed 0 bases, with 12 bases lying between them. The CDR3, as DNA: TGCGCCAGCAGCCAAGAAAGTGGCCCCAGCTCCTACAATGAGCAGTTCTTC. It codes for CASSQESGPSSYNEQFF.

In DNA form, the CDR3 reads TGCGCCAGCAGCCAAACGAATTTCCCTGAAGCTTTCTTT. It codes for CASSQTNFPEAFF. The chain combines TRBV4-3 with TRBJ1-1; D gene uncertain. The CDR3 contains 13 residues. V lost 2 bases to trimming and J lost 6 bases, with 10 bases between them. Germline assignment: CDR1 LGHNA and CDR2 YSLEER.

This chain joins TRBV19 and TRBJ2-1; D not resolved. The V and J ends lost 1 base and 10 bases respectively, with 17 bases between them. The germline CDR1 and CDR2 sequences are LNHDA and SQIVND (reference sequence). CDR3 size: 15 residues. The CDR3 reads CASSIVWGNPIEQFF. Written as DNA, the CDR3 is TGTGCCAGTAGTATAGTTTGGGGTAACCCAATCGAGCAGTTCTTC.

J is TRBJ1-1 and V is TRBV2, with 7 bases aligning to TRBD1. V lost 10 bases to trimming and J lost 1 base; unmatched junction nucleotides: 6. The CDR3 is made up of 13 amino acids. Germline V lookup: CDR1 SNHLY, CDR2 FYNNEI. CDR3 in amino acids: CANHDRANTEAFF. CDR3 DNA sequence: TGTGCCAACCATGACAGGGCGAACACTGAAGCTTTCTTT.

V and J are TRBV7-9 and TRBJ2-5, with D possibly being TRBD2 (5 bases). The CDR3 is made up of 16 amino acids. The V gene lost 5 bases and the J gene lost 2 bases, with 18 bases spanning the gap. Germline assignment: CDR1 SEHNR and CDR2 FQNEAQ (reference sequence). CDR3 loop: CASSTPFGERQETQYF. The CDR3 DNA reads TGTGCCAGCAGCACCCCATTTGGGGAGCGGCAAGAGACCCAGTACTTC.

The chain combines TRBV13 with TRBJ2-2; D uncertain. Trimming stripped 1 base from V and 6 bases from J, with 9 bases between. The CDR3 has 14 residues. Germline lookup yields CDR1 PRHDT and CDR2 FYEKMQ (reference sequence). CDR3 region: CASSLVSLAGELFF. Written as DNA, the CDR3 is TGTGCCAGCAGCTTAGTGTCGCTTGCCGGGGAGCTGTTTTTT.